This record concerns one T cell receptor (beta chain) sequence. Its antigen is not known. Assay: immunoSEQ multiplex PCR; the TCRdb copy retains only in-frame clones and omits some. Of about 61,000 clones listed, around 78% are singletons. Prior to sequencing, the ViraFEST assay stimulated PBMC with viral peptide pools, which expanded the antigen-specific CD4+ T cells. Following 10 days of culture, CD4+ T cells were isolated. Each participant was administered two doses of either the BNT162b2 or the mRNA-1273 vaccine. Some 2 million PBMC were placed in each well, which was supplemented with 10 IU/ml IL-2 and 8.5 to 10 ug/ml peptides. These data belong to a study of vaccination effects on CD4 cells after COVID-19. For the study at large: Post-vaccine specimens arrived a median 72 days past the second dose. Findings of the study overall: Cross-reactivity with common cold coronaviruses was shown by only 1 of 255 vaccine-induced clones in healthy vaccinees.

CDR3 length equals 13 residues. V was trimmed by 2 bases and J by 7 bases, leaving 11 bases between them. From germline, CDR1 is SGHNT and CDR2 YENEEA. The chain recombines TRBV11-3 with TRBJ1-1; D might be TRBD1 (5 bases). The starting material was CD4+ T cells from PBMCs cultured with HCoV-229E spike peptides, obtained after COVID-19 vaccination. The sequence was collected from a human donor who received a COVID-19 vaccine. The CDR3 bases are TGTGCCAGCAGCTTAACTTGGGGCCTTGAAGCTTTCTTT. This sequence encodes CASSLTWGLEAFF.